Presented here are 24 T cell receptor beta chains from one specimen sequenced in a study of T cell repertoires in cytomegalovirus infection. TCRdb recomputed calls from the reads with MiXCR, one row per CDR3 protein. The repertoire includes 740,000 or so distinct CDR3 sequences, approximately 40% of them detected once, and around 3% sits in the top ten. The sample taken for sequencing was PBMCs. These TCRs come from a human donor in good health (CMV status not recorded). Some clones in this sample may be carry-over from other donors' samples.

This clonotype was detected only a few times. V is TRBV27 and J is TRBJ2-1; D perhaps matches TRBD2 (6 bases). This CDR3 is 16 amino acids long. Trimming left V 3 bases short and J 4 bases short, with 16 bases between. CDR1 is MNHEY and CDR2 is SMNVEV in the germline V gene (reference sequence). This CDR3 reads CASSFLAEGSYNEQFF. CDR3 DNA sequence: TGTGCCAGCAGTTTCCTCGCGGAGGGATCATACAATGAGCAGTTCTTC.

The CDR3, as DNA: TGTGCCAGCAGCCCTGCCTTGAGGGGAGAGACCCAGTACTTC. Translating it yields CASSPALRGETQYF. The gene calls are TRBV7-9 and TRBJ2-5; D may be TRBD1 or TRBD2 (5 bases each). This CDR3 has 14 amino acids. CDR1 SEHNR and CDR2 FQNEAQ come from the germline V gene (reference sequence). Trimming left V 5 bases short and J 4 bases short, with 14 bases between.

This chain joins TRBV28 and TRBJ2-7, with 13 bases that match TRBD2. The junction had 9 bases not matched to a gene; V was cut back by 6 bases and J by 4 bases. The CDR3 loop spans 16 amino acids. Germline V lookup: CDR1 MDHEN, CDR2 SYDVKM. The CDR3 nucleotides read TGTGCCAGCAGACCAACTGGACTAGCGGGAGTTTACGAGCAGTACTTC. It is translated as CASRPTGLAGVYEQYF. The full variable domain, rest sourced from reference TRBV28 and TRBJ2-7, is DVKVTQSSRYLVKRTGEKVFLECVQDMDHENMFWYRQDPGLGLRLIYFSYDVKMKEKGDIPEGYSVSREKKERFSLILESASTNQTSMYLCASRPTGLAGVYEQYFGPGTRLTVT.

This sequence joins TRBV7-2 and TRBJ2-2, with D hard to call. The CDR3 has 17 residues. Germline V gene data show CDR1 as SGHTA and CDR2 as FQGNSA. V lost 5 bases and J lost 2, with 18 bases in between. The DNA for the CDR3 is TGTGCCAGCAGCACCCAGGACCTCTCTCTTAACACCGGGGAGCTGTTTTTT. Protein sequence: CASSTQDLSLNTGELFF.

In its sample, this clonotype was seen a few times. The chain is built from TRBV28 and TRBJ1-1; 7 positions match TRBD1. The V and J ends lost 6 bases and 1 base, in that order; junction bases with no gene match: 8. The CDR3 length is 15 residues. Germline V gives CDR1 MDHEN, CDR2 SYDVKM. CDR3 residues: CASRMDRPPNTEAFF. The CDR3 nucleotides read TGTGCCAGCAGGATGGACAGGCCCCCGAACACTGAAGCTTTCTTT.

The CDR3 DNA reads TGTGCCAGCAGCTTAGAGCGGCCAGACACAGATACGCAGTATTTT. This translates into CASSLERPDTDTQYF. The V gene is TRBV11-2, the J gene TRBJ2-3; D is unclear. The germline gives CDR1 SGHAT, CDR2 FQNNGV. The CDR3 contains 15 residues. V lost 0 bases and J 2 bases, leaving 9 bases between the germline ends.

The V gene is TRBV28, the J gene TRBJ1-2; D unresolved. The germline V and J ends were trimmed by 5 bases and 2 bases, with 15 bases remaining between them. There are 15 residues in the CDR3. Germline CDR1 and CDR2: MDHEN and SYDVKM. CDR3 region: CASSLRGFPNYGYTF. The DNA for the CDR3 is TGTGCCAGCAGTCTAAGAGGGTTCCCCAACTATGGCTACACCTTC.

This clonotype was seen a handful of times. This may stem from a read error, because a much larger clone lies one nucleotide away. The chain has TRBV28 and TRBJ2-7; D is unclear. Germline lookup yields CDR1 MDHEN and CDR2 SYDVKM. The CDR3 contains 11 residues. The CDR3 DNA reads TGTGCCAGCGGGCTCTCCTACAAGCAGTACTTC. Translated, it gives CASGLSYKQYF.

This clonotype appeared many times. CDR3 sequence (DNA): TGTGCCAGCAGCTTTTCGGGACAGGGGTCTGCAGCTTTCTTT. The encoded protein is CASSFSGQGSAAFF. The chain has TRBV7-2 and TRBJ1-1, with 10 positions matching TRBD1. CDR1 is SGHTA, CDR2 FQGNSA, per germline. There are 14 residues in the CDR3. The ends lost 3 bases at V and 10 bases at J; junction bases unmatched: 8.

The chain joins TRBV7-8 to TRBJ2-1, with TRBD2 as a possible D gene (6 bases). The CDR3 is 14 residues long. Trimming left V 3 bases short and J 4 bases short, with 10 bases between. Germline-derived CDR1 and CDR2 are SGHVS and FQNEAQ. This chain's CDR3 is CASSLWEEYNEQFF. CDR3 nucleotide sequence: TGTGCCAGCAGCTTGTGGGAGGAATACAATGAGCAGTTCTTC.

The CDR3 region is CASSLIGWDSPLHF. As DNA, the CDR3 is TGTGCCAGCAGTTTAATCGGGTGGGATTCACCCCTCCACTTT. This chain connects TRBV27 to TRBJ1-6; D is unresolved. The length of the CDR3 is 14 residues. Germline V gene sequence: CDR1 MNHEY, CDR2 SMNVEV (reference sequence). Trimming shortened V by 2 bases and J by 8 bases, and 10 bases separated the two germline ends.

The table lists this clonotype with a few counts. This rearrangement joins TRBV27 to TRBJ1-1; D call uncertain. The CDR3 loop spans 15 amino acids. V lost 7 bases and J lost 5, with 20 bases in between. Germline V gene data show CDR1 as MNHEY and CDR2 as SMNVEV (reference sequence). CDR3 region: CASIEVQILITEAFF. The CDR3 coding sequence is TGTGCCAGCATTGAAGTTCAGATTTTGATAACTGAAGCTTTCTTT.

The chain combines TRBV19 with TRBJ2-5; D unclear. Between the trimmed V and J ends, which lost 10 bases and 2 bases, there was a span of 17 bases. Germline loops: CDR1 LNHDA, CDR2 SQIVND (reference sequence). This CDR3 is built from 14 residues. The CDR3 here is CAIIPQRWQETQYF. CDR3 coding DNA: TGTGCCATTATTCCCCAACGGTGGCAAGAGACCCAGTACTTC.

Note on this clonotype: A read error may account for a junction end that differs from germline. The CDR3 spells CASSQVSLNTKAFF. CDR3 coding DNA: TGCGCCAGCAGCCAAGTAAGCTTGAACACTAAAGCTTTCTTT. This chain connects TRBV4-1 to TRBJ1-1; no clear D gene. The CDR3 length is 14 residues. Germline V gene lookup returns CDR1 MGHRA and CDR2 YSYEKL.

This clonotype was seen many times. The chain's CDR3 is CASSPKTGSGYTF. The CDR3 nucleotides read TGTGCCAGCAGTCCTAAGACAGGGAGCGGCTACACCTTC. The chain is built from TRBV28 and TRBJ1-2, with TRBD1 matching 7 bases. The V and J ends lost 5 bases and 8 bases, in that order; junction bases with no gene match: 8. Looked up from germline, CDR1 is MDHEN and CDR2 is SYDVKM. CDR3 length equals 13 residues.

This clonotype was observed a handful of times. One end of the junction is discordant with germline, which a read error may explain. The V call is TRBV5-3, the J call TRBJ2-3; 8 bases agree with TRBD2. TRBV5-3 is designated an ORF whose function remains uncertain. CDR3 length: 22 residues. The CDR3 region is CARGLGGGLTLAETRRTDTQYF. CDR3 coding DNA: TGTGCCAGAGGCTTGGGTGGTGGGTTAACACTAGCGGAGACAAGACGCACAGATACGCAGTATTTT.

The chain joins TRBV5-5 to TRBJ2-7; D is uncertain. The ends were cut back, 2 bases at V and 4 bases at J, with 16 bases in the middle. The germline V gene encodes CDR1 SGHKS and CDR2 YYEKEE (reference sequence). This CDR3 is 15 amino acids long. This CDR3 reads CASSLPPRAGYEQYF. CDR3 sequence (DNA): TGTGCCAGCAGCTTACCTCCCCGGGCTGGTTACGAGCAGTACTTC.

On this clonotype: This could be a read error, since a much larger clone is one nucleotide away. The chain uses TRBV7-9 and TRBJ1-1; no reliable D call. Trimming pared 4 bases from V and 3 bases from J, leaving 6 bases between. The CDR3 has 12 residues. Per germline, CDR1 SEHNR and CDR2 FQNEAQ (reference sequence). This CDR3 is CASSSDYTEAFF. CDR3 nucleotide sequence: TGTGCCAGCAGCTCGGACTACACTGAAGCTTTCTTT.

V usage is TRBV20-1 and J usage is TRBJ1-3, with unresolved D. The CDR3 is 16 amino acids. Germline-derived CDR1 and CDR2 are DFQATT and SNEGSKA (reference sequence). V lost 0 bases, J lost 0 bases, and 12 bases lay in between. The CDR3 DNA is TGCAGTGCTAGAGATTGGGGTCTTGGCTCTGGAAACACCATATATTTT. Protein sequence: CSARDWGLGSGNTIYF.

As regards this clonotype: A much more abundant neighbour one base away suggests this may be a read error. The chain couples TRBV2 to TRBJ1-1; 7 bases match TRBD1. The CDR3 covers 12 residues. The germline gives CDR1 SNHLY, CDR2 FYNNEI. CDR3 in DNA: TGTGCCCGCAGTGAACAGGGGACTGAAGCTTTCTTT. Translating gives CARSEQGTEAFF.

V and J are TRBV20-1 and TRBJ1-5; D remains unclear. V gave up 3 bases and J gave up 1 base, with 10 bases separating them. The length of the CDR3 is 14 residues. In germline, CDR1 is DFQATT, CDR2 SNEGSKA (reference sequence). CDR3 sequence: CSARDGRSNQPQHF. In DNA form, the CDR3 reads TGCAGTGCTAGGGACGGGAGAAGCAATCAGCCCCAGCATTTT.

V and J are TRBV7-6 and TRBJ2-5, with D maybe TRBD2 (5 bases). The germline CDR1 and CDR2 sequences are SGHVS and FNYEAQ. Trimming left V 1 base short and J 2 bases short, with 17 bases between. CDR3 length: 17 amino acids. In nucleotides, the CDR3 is TGTGCCAGCAGCTTAGGGGTTAGCTGGGGAGTTCAAGAGACCCAGTACTTC. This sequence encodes CASSLGVSWGVQETQYF.

The CDR3: CASSQVQLNNEQFF. The CDR3 DNA follows: TGTGCCAGCAGCCAGGTCCAACTAAACAATGAGCAGTTCTTC. The chain couples TRBV4-2 to TRBJ2-1; D unclear. Germline V lookup: CDR1 LGHNA, CDR2 YNFKEQ. This CDR3 comprises 14 residues. Deletions cut 3 bases from V and 5 bases from J, with 11 bases between.

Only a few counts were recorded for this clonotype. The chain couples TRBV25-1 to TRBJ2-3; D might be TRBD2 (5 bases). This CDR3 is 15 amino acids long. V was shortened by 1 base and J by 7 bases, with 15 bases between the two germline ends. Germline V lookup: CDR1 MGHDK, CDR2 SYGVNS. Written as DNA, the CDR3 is TGTGCCAGCAGTGAATCTTCGGTAGCGACTTATACGCAGTATTTT. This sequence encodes CASSESSVATYTQYF.